A single sample gave rise to the 28 T cell receptor beta chains below, sequenced in a study of shared clonotypes between healthy human individuals. The table came from immunoSEQ multiplex PCR; TCRdb's copy has only in-frame clones and leaves some out. The sample includes millions of clones, 90% to 95% of them seen just once. The material sequenced was naive CD4+ T cells sorted from blood. Subset meaning: CD45RA+ positively selected. These receptors were taken from a man younger than 30 in good health.

The chain uses TRBV29-1 and TRBJ2-7; either TRBD1 or TRBD2 may fit D (6 bases each). CDR1 is SQVTM, CDR2 ANQGSEA, per germline. V lost 3 bases and J lost 6, with 18 bases in between. This CDR3 is 14 amino acids long. The CDR3 sequence is CSVDKQVRGGEQYF. The CDR3 DNA follows: TGCAGCGTTGACAAACAGGTCAGGGGAGGCGAGCAGTACTTC.

This chain joins TRBV28 and TRBJ1-2; TRBD1 is a possible D gene (5 bases). This CDR3 has 13 amino acids. V lost 6 bases to trimming and J lost 4 bases, with 12 bases between them. The V gene's germline CDR1 is MDHEN and CDR2 SYDVKM. CDR3 DNA sequence: TGTGCCAGCAGCCCAGGGTCTTCCTATGGCTACACCTTC. It yields the protein CASSPGSSYGYTF.

The chain is built from TRBV11-3 and TRBJ2-7; D remains unclear. V lost 5 bases, J lost 6 bases, and 14 bases lay in between. The CDR3 consists of 13 residues. Germline CDR1 reads SGHNT; CDR2 reads YENEEA. The CDR3 loop is CASSRGPTSEQYF. In DNA form, the CDR3 reads TGTGCCAGCAGCCGTGGACCGACCTCCGAGCAGTACTTC.

Comments on this clone: The identical CDR3 is also encoded by other nucleotide sequences in the sample. The chain uses TRBV10-3 and TRBJ2-5; D is unresolved. The V end was cut by 2 bases, the J end by 5 bases, with 9 bases between. The CDR3 has 13 amino acids. Per the germline V gene, CDR1 is ENHRY and CDR2 is SYGVKD. The CDR3, as DNA: TGTGCCATCAGTGAGGGAGCCGGTGAGACCCAGTACTTC. Translation: CAISEGAGETQYF.

The V gene is TRBV28, the J gene TRBJ2-1; 7 bases align to TRBD1. CDR3 length: 17 amino acids. Germline CDR1 MDHEN, CDR2 SYDVKM. Trimming removed 3 bases from V and 6 bases from J; junction bases left unmatched: 14. The CDR3 bases are TGTGCCAGCAGTTTCCAAAATCCGGGACAGAGACCCAATGAGCAGTTCTTC. This codes for CASSFQNPGQRPNEQFF.

To note about this clone: The junction departs from germline at one end; a sequencing error may be responsible. This rearrangement joins TRBV2 to TRBJ1-6; 7 bases fit TRBD1. The CDR3 sequence is 13 residues long. Germline values: CDR1 SNHLY, CDR2 FYNNEI. In DNA form, the CDR3 reads TGTGCCAGCGGCCGACCCAACTCAGGGGGGGGGTACTTT. Translating gives CASGRPNSGGGYF.

This clone has a handful of counts. The chain carries TRBV18 and TRBJ1-1; no reliable D call. Trimming shortened V by 0 bases and J by 0 bases, and 11 bases separated the two germline ends. The germline CDR1 and CDR2 sequences are KGHSH and LQKENI. The CDR3 has 16 amino acids. The CDR3 loop reads CASSPPSLSLNTEAFF. Here the CDR3 DNA reads TGTGCCAGCTCACCACCATCCCTCAGCCTGAACACTGAAGCTTTCTTT.

On this clone itself: The sample contains more than one DNA sequence encoding this CDR3. The chain is built from TRBV5-1 and TRBJ2-3; 9 bases align to TRBD2. V lost 0 bases, J lost 0 bases, and 2 bases stayed unmatched. This CDR3 is 16 amino acids long. Germline V lookup: CDR1 SGHRS, CDR2 YFSETQ. CDR3 sequence: CASSLGLADSTDTQYF. The CDR3, as DNA: TGCGCCAGCAGCTTGGGACTAGCGGATAGCACAGATACGCAGTATTTT.

V and J are TRBV19 and TRBJ2-6, with 9 bases lining up with TRBD1. The CDR3 runs 18 residues. V trimming: 6 bases; J trimming: 4 bases; junction bases outside the gene matches: 13. CDR1 is LNHDA, CDR2 SQIVND, per germline (reference sequence). CDR3: CASRYRTGELGGANVLTF. CDR3 in DNA: TGTGCCAGTAGGTATCGGACAGGGGAACTGGGCGGGGCCAACGTCCTGACTTTC.

The chain uses TRBV2 and TRBJ2-7; D unresolved. Trimming took off 4 bases at V and 7 bases at J, with 17 bases between the two ends. CDR3 length equals 14 residues. The germline gives CDR1 SNHLY, CDR2 FYNNEI. The DNA for the CDR3 is TGTGCCAGCAGTGTCGCTATGTCTTCGCGGGAGCAGTACTTC. This gives the protein CASSVAMSSREQYF.

The chain joins TRBV18 to TRBJ2-1; 9 bases map to TRBD2. Germline CDR1 is KGHSH and CDR2 is LQKENI. The CDR3 sequence is 16 residues long. The ends lost 3 bases at V and 0 bases at J; junction bases unmatched: 3. The chain's CDR3 is CASSPTSGHSYNEQFF. The CDR3, as DNA: TGTGCCAGCTCACCCACTAGCGGGCACTCCTACAATGAGCAGTTCTTC.

The chain links TRBV30 to TRBJ1-2; possibly TRBD1 for D (6 bases). Germline values: CDR1 GTSNPN, CDR2 SVGIG (reference sequence). Trimming shortened V by 2 bases and J by 2 bases, and 15 bases separated the two germline ends. This CDR3 spans 15 amino acids. The CDR3 protein is CAWSSRSTGNYGYTF. In DNA form, the CDR3 reads TGTGCCTGGAGTAGTCGTTCGACAGGCAACTATGGCTACACCTTC.

The chain links TRBV30 to TRBJ1-6, with D unclear. The CDR3 has 16 residues. Germline values: CDR1 GTSNPN, CDR2 SVGIG (reference sequence). V was shortened by 1 base and J by 5 bases, with 15 bases between the two germline ends. CDR3 DNA: TGTGCCTGGAGTGCCCTCGGTAGGACGGATAATTCACCCCTCCACTTT. It codes for CAWSALGRTDNSPLHF.

J is TRBJ2-1 and V is TRBV5-6, with 9 nucleotides matching TRBD2. The germline V gene has CDR1 SGHDT and CDR2 YYEEEE. V was clipped by 1 base and J by 9 bases; unmatched bases: 8. This CDR3 is built from 15 residues. CDR3 DNA: TGTGCCAGCAGCTTGTGGGCGGGGGGGCCTAGTGAGCAGTTCTTC. Translated: CASSLWAGGPSEQFF. Filled out from reference TRBV5-6 and TRBJ2-1, the complete variable domain reads DAGVTQSPTHLIKTRGQQVTLRCSPKSGHDTVSWYQQALGQGPQFIFQYYEEEERQRGNFPDRFSGHQFPNYSSELNVNALLLGDSALYLCASSLWAGGPSEQFFGPGTRLTVL.

The chain is built from TRBV6-6 and TRBJ2-5; a possible D gene is TRBD1 (5 bases). Trimming removed 6 bases from V and 2 bases from J, with 10 bases in between. CDR1 and CDR2 from the germline V gene are MNHNY and SVGAGI (reference sequence). CDR3 length: 13 amino acids. In nucleotides, the CDR3 is TGTGCCAGCAGCGCGACAGTTCAAGAGACCCAGTACTTC. Translated: CASSATVQETQYF.

Remarks on this clone: Other DNA sequences from this sample encode an identical CDR3 as well. The chain has TRBV5-1 and TRBJ1-1; 8 positions match TRBD1. CDR1 SGHRS and CDR2 YFSETQ come from the germline V gene. This CDR3 region has 13 residues. V dropped 2 bases and J dropped 5; count of bases not matched to a gene: 2. CDR3 DNA sequence: TGCGCCAGCAGCTTTGACAGGGGTACTGAAGCTTTCTTT. It codes for CASSFDRGTEAFF.

This rearrangement joins TRBV28 to TRBJ2-5, with 8 bases lining up with TRBD1. Germline CDR1 and CDR2: MDHEN and SYDVKM. The CDR3 has 16 amino acids. J was trimmed by 5 bases and V by 5 bases; bases with no gene match: 13. CDR3 sequence reads: CASSPAPRGRPETQYF. CDR3 bases: TGTGCCAGCAGTCCCGCTCCCAGGGGGCGCCCCGAGACCCAGTACTTC.

The rearrangement links TRBV18 to TRBJ1-3, with D perhaps matching TRBD1 (5 bases). Germline loops: CDR1 KGHSH, CDR2 LQKENI. V lost 5 bases and J 0 bases, leaving 11 bases between the germline ends. The CDR3 contains 15 residues. CDR3 protein: CASSADMISGNTIYF. The DNA of the CDR3 is TGTGCCAGCTCAGCGGACATGATCTCTGGAAACACCATATATTTT.

The chain links TRBV11-2 to TRBJ2-5; 9 bases line up with TRBD2. The CDR3 totals 17 residues. V was pared by 5 bases and J by 0 bases, with 10 bases of the junction left unmatched. Germline-derived CDR1 and CDR2 are SGHAT and FQNNGV. The chain's CDR3 is CASSPVKRGVYQETQYF. DNA for the CDR3: TGTGCCAGCAGCCCGGTCAAGCGGGGGGTATACCAAGAGACCCAGTACTTC. The entire variable domain, with the rest obtained from reference TRBV11-2 and TRBJ2-5, is as follows: EAGVAQSPRYKIIEKRQSVAFWCNPISGHATLYWYQQILGQGPKLLIQFQNNGVVDDSQLPKDRFSAERLKGVDSTLKIQPAKLEDSAVYLCASSPVKRGVYQETQYFGPGTRLLVL.

This chain uses TRBV9 with TRBJ2-1; 7 nucleotides agree with TRBD2. The CDR3 contains 18 residues. With V trimmed by 0 bases and J by 7 bases, 16 bases remained unmatched. The germline gives CDR1 SGDLS, CDR2 YYNGEE. Here the CDR3 DNA reads TGTGCCAGCAGCGTAGATCCCTCTGGGGGGGGGTCTGAAAATGAGCAGTTCTTC. Translating gives CASSVDPSGGGSENEQFF.

To note about this clone: The junction does not match germline at one end; this may be a read error. The chain uses TRBV7-7 and TRBJ1-1; possibly TRBD1 for D (5 bases). There are 13 residues in the CDR3. Germline V gene lookup returns CDR1 SSHAT and CDR2 FNYEAQ (reference sequence). The CDR3 sequence: CASSAAQGTEAFF. The CDR3 nucleotides read TGTGCTAGCAGCGCAGCTCAGGGCACTGAAGCTTTCTTT.

In DNA form, the CDR3 reads TGTGCTAGTGGTTTGCCGTATAAGGGAGATACGCAGTATTTT. Residues: CASGLPYKGDTQYF. This chain connects TRBV12-5 to TRBJ2-3; D is undetermined. Germline assignment: CDR1 LGHNT and CDR2 FRNRAP. Trimming pared 2 bases from V and 5 bases from J, leaving 11 bases between. There are 14 residues in the CDR3.

V gene TRBV18 combines with J gene TRBJ1-2; 8 nucleotides agree with TRBD1. The CDR3 length is 14 residues. V was pared by 3 bases and J by 4 bases, with 4 bases of the junction left unmatched. Germline lookup yields CDR1 KGHSH and CDR2 LQKENI. In nucleotides, the CDR3 is TGTGCCAGCTCACCGAAGGACAGGGCCTATGGCTACACCTTC. This sequence encodes CASSPKDRAYGYTF.

The V and J genes are TRBV19 and TRBJ2-1; 8 bases are shared with TRBD2. CDR3 length: 16 residues. The germline CDR1 and CDR2 sequences are LNHDA and SQIVND (reference sequence). V shed 7 bases, J shed 8 bases, and the junction held 16 bases outside the gene matches. The chain's CDR3 is CASTWGSGREGYEQFF. The CDR3 region has the DNA TGTGCCAGTACTTGGGGGAGCGGGAGAGAGGGCTATGAGCAGTTCTTC.

J is TRBJ2-1 and V is TRBV14; 9 bases fit TRBD2. The V gene's germline CDR1 is SGHDN and CDR2 FVKESK. V lost 0 bases, J lost 12 bases, and 12 bases stayed unmatched. This CDR3 is built from 16 residues. The DNA for the CDR3 is TGTGCCAGCAGCCAAGATTGGGCGGGAGGGCAAGGAGTGCAGTTCTTC. Its translation: CASSQDWAGGQGVQFF.

This rearrangement joins TRBV6-1 to TRBJ2-1; TRBD2 is a possible D gene (5 bases). The V end was cut by 6 bases, the J end by 4 bases, with 10 bases between. This CDR3 has 13 amino acids. CDR1 and CDR2 (germline): MNHNS, SASEGT. The CDR3 region is CASREAGYNEQFF. CDR3 nucleotide sequence: TGTGCCAGCAGGGAGGCGGGTTACAATGAGCAGTTCTTC.

This rearrangement joins TRBV7-8 to TRBJ2-1; D unresolved. CDR3 length equals 16 residues. With 0 bases removed from V and 3 bases from J, the gap between germline ends came to 12 bases. The V gene's germline CDR1 is SGHVS and CDR2 FQNEAQ. The CDR3 here is CASSLALGGVYNEQFF. Written as DNA, the CDR3 is TGTGCCAGCAGCTTAGCGCTAGGCGGAGTCTACAATGAGCAGTTCTTC.

This clone was observed a handful of times. The genes are TRBV10-3 and TRBJ1-2, with D unclear. V dropped 2 bases and J dropped 3 bases, with 7 bases sitting between them. The CDR3 has 13 amino acids. Germline V gene data show CDR1 as ENHRY and CDR2 as SYGVKD. The CDR3 DNA follows: TGTGCCATCAGTGAGGAGGTCGACTATGGCTACACCTTC. This sequence encodes CAISEEVDYGYTF.